The rows below give T cell receptor beta chains drawn from one sample of a study of beta chain features in type 1 diabetes. Measured with immunoSEQ multiplex PCR; TCRdb has only the in-frame clones, and not every one. There are approximately 250,000 clones in the sample; roughly a tenth occur only once, and around 0.017% lies in the top ten. The sequenced sample consisted of naive CD4+ T cells from blood. Receptors were obtained from a man between 25 and 39 years old with type 1 diabetes. The CDR3 runs from the conserved cysteine through the conserved F or W. The D gene is left open where the match is weak. The listing skips clone size in some rows; elsewhere it reads once, few, many or a size class.

>-|15|-|TRBJ1-4|TRBV15
CATSANSGSGEKLFF
TGTGCCACCAGCGCGAATTCAGGGTCTGGTGAAAAACTGTTTTTT
>-|12|-|TRBJ1-1|TRBV28
CASSLQYTEAFF
TGTGCCAGCAGTTTACAGTACACTGAAGCTTTCTTT
>-|15|few|TRBJ1-6|TRBV7-9
CASRFGEAGGSPLHF
TGTGCCAGCAGGTTCGGGGAGGCCGGGGGTTCACCCCTCCACTTT
>-|10|-|TRBJ2-7|TRBV30
CAWSEGEQYF
TGTGCCTGGTCAGAGGGCGAGCAGTACTTC
>-|14|few|TRBJ2-3|TRBV7-9
CASSSSASEDTQYF
TGTGCCAGCAGCTCAAGCGCTAGCGAAGATACGCAGTATTTT
>-|15|few|TRBJ1-3|TRBV7-8
CASSPHIYSGNTIYF
TGTGCCAGCAGCCCACACATTTACTCTGGAAACACCATATATTTT
>-|13|once|TRBJ2-5|TRBV2
CASSGQYQETQYF
TGTGCCAGCAGTGGACAATATCAAGAGACCCAGTACTTC
>TRBD2|18|few|TRBJ2-1|TRBV7-3
CASSWGSGGDSSYNEQFF
TGTGCCAGCAGCTGGGGAAGCGGGGGGGATAGCTCCTACAATGAGCAGTTCTTC
>-|12|few|TRBJ1-1|TRBV10-3
CAISESGTEAFF
TGTGCCATCAGTGAGTCCGGGACAGAAGCTTTCTTT
>TRBD1|13|few|TRBJ1-2|TRBV11-2
CASSPTGGYGYTF
TGTGCCAGCAGCCCGACAGGGGGCTATGGCTACACCTTC
>TRBD1|13|few|TRBJ1-5|TRBV6-5
CASQRDRNQPQHF
TGTGCCTCCCAAAGGGACAGAAATCAGCCCCAGCATTTT
>TRBD1|14|-|TRBJ1-2|TRBV28
CASSLGDRGLGYTF
TGTGCCAGCAGTTTGGGGGACAGGGGCCTTGGCTACACCTTC
>-|15|few|TRBJ2-4|TRBV6-1
CASSESRLAKNIQYF
TGTGCCAGCAGCGAGTCCAGGCTAGCCAAAAACATTCAGTACTTC
>-|20|few|TRBJ2-4|TRBV2
CASSGARNRRPILAKNIQYF
TGTGCCAGCAGTGGCGCGCGAAACAGGAGACCCATTCTAGCCAAAAACATTCAGTACTTC
>-|16|-|TRBJ1-1|TRBV4-3
CASSPQGSFAQTEAFF
TGCGCCAGCAGCCCCCAGGGTTCTTTTGCTCAAACTGAAGCTTTCTTT
>TRBD1|14|-|TRBJ1-4|TRBV5-1
CASSPGTGHEKLFF
TGCGCCAGCAGCCCCGGGACAGGGCATGAAAAACTGTTTTTT
>TRBD1|14|few|TRBJ1-2|TRBV6-5
CASGPRQGDDGYTF
TGTGCCAGCGGCCCTCGACAGGGAGACGATGGCTACACCTTC
>-|15|-|TRBJ2-6|TRBV5-4
CASSLWGGWANVLTF
TGTGCCAGCAGCTTGTGGGGGGGCTGGGCCAACGTCCTGACTTTC
>-|14|-|TRBJ2-5|TRBV2
CASSPSTVQETQYF
TGTGCCAGCAGTCCTTCGACAGTCCAAGAGACCCAGTACTTC
>-|13|few|TRBJ1-2|TRBV29-1
CSVGGPLSGGYTF
TGCAGCGTTGGAGGGCCGTTGTCCGGCGGCTACACCTTC
>TRBD1|11|few|TRBJ1-1|TRBV2
CASSNRGEAFF
TGTGCCAGTTCTAACAGGGGAGAAGCTTTCTTT
>-|14|few|TRBJ1-2|TRBV11-2
CASSYSQGNYGYTF
TGTGCCAGCAGCTACTCGCAGGGGAACTATGGCTACACCTTC
>-|10|few|TRBJ1-1|TRBV7-9
CASEAEKAFF
TGTGCCTCCGAGGCGGAAAAAGCTTTCTTT
>-|12|-|TRBJ1-1|TRBV29-1
CSVEWGLGEAFF
TGCAGCGTTGAATGGGGCTTGGGTGAAGCTTTCTTT
>-|14|few|TRBJ2-3|TRBV7-9
CASSRGAHLDTQYF
TGTGCCAGCAGCCGCGGGGCTCACTTAGATACGCAGTATTTT
>-|13|few|TRBJ1-2|TRBV7-9
CASSLGGEDGYTF
TGTGCCAGCAGCTTGGGGGGTGAAGATGGCTACACCTTC
>-|16|few|TRBJ2-4|TRBV6-5
CASSYSQGEEKNIQYF
TGTGCCAGCAGTTACTCGCAGGGCGAGGAAAAAAACATTCAGTACTTC
>TRBD2|12|-|TRBJ2-7|TRBV7-9
CASSGGGGEQYF
TGTGCCAGCAGCGGCGGGGGAGGTGAGCAGTACTTC
>-|12|-|TRBJ1-1|TRBV7-9
CASSARRAEAFF
TGTGCCAGCAGCGCAAGGAGGGCTGAAGCTTTCTTT
>-|12|few|TRBJ2-7|TRBV28
CATLRSSYEQYF
TGTGCCACCCTACGAAGCTCCTACGAGCAGTACTTC
>-|16|-|TRBJ2-3|TRBV9
CASSAEIGTYPDTQYF
TGTGCCAGCAGCGCCGAAATCGGGACATATCCAGATACGCAGTATTTT
>TRBD1|16|few|TRBJ1-4|TRBV15
CATSSAFGTGYRKLFF
TGTGCCACCAGCAGTGCCTTCGGGACAGGGTACAGAAAACTGTTTTTT
>TRBD1|15|-|TRBJ2-2|TRBV28
CASSSPGQGAGELFF
TGTGCCAGCAGTTCTCCGGGACAGGGTGCCGGGGAGCTGTTTTTT
>-|14|few|TRBJ1-5|TRBV6-1
CASSEGGPNQPQHF
TGTGCCAGCAGTGAAGGGGGGCCAAATCAGCCCCAGCATTTT
>-|10|-|TRBJ1-2|TRBV29-1
CSVYREGYTF
TGCAGCGTGTACAGGGAAGGCTACACCTTC
>-|11|-|TRBJ2-2|TRBV30
CASSTAGELFF
TGTGCCTCTAGCACGGCCGGGGAGCTGTTTTTT
>-|15|-|TRBJ2-1|TRBV6-6
CASSYGSPTYNEQFF
TGTGCCAGCAGTTACGGCAGTCCGACCTACAATGAGCAGTTCTTC
>-|13|few|TRBJ1-5|TRBV10-3
CAISDGGNQPQHF
TGTGCCATCAGTGACGGGGGCAATCAGCCCCAGCATTTT
>TRBD2|16|few|TRBJ2-2|TRBV4-1
CASSQGTRGYTGELFF
TGCGCCAGCAGCCAGGGGACTAGAGGGTACACCGGGGAGCTGTTTTTT
>-|16|few|TRBJ2-1|TRBV5-4
CASSLSRALSYNEQFF
TGTGCCAGCAGCCTGTCGAGAGCGCTCTCCTACAATGAGCAGTTCTTC
>-|13|-|TRBJ2-1|TRBV18
CASSLRTDNEQFF
TGTGCCAGCTCTCTCAGAACCGACAATGAGCAGTTCTTC
>-|13|few|TRBJ1-1|TRBV6-6
CATGSGLYTEAFF
TGTGCCACCGGGAGCGGACTCTACACTGAAGCTTTCTTT
>TRBD2|14|-|TRBJ2-7|TRBV29-1
CSAGGGRLPYEQYF
TGCAGCGCTGGGGGGGGACGATTACCCTACGAGCAGTACTTC
>TRBD1|15|-|TRBJ2-5|TRBV6-1
CASSDFGTGIETQYF
TGTGCCAGCAGTGATTTTGGGACAGGGATCGAGACCCAGTACTTC
>-|14|few|TRBJ1-1|TRBV19
CASSVTAMNTEAFF
TGTGCCAGTAGTGTGACAGCTATGAACACTGAAGCTTTCTTT
>TRBD2|15|few|TRBJ2-1|TRBV9
CASSVGLAGVGGQFF
TGTGCCAGCAGCGTAGGACTAGCGGGGGTTGGGGGGCAGTTCTTC
>TRBD1|16|few|TRBJ2-5|TRBV5-4
CASSLDRGELGETQYF
TGTGCCAGCAGCCTGGACAGGGGGGAATTGGGAGAGACCCAGTACTTC
>-|11|-|TRBJ2-1|TRBV7-8
CASTEYNEQFF
TGTGCCAGCACAGAATACAATGAGCAGTTCTTC
>TRBD2|14|-|TRBJ2-5|TRBV5-6
CASSLRGGTETQYF
TGTGCCAGCAGCTTGCGGGGGGGCACAGAGACCCAGTACTTC
>-|11|-|TRBJ2-7|TRBV6-6
CASSPAYEQYF
TGTGCCAGCAGTCCCGCCTACGAGCAGTACTTC
>TRBD2|15|few|TRBJ2-3|TRBV7-2
CASSLQRGARDTQYF
TGTGCCAGCAGCTTACAGCGGGGGGCCAGAGATACGCAGTATTTT
>TRBD2|16|-|TRBJ2-1|TRBV14
CASSHGRGAFYNEQFF
TGTGCCAGCAGCCACGGGCGGGGGGCTTTCTACAATGAGCAGTTCTTC
>TRBD1|13|-|TRBJ1-2|TRBV14
CASSLRQGHGYTF
TGTGCCAGCAGCCTGAGACAGGGTCATGGCTACACCTTC
>-|12|-|TRBJ1-1|TRBV2
CASNLMNTEAFF
TGTGCCAGCAATCTTATGAACACTGAAGCTTTCTTT
>-|14|few|TRBJ2-5|TRBV25-1
CASSEFGIQETQYF
TGTGCCAGCAGTGAATTCGGGATCCAAGAGACCCAGTACTTC
>TRBD1|15|-|TRBJ2-5|TRBV6-5
CASSYSPGQDRTQYF
TGTGCCAGCAGTTACTCACCGGGACAGGACAGGACCCAGTACTTC
>TRBD2|15|-|TRBJ2-5|TRBV28
CASSLALAGGETQYF
TGTGCCAGCAGTTTAGCTCTAGCGGGGGGGGAGACCCAGTACTTC
>-|14|few|TRBJ2-1|TRBV10-3
CAISDGQGYNEQFF
TGTGCCATCAGTGACGGTCAGGGTTACAATGAGCAGTTCTTC
>TRBD2|17|-|TRBJ2-3|TRBV6-1
CASSEVRVTSPPDTQYF
TGTGCCAGCAGTGAAGTGAGGGTGACTAGCCCCCCGGATACGCAGTATTTT